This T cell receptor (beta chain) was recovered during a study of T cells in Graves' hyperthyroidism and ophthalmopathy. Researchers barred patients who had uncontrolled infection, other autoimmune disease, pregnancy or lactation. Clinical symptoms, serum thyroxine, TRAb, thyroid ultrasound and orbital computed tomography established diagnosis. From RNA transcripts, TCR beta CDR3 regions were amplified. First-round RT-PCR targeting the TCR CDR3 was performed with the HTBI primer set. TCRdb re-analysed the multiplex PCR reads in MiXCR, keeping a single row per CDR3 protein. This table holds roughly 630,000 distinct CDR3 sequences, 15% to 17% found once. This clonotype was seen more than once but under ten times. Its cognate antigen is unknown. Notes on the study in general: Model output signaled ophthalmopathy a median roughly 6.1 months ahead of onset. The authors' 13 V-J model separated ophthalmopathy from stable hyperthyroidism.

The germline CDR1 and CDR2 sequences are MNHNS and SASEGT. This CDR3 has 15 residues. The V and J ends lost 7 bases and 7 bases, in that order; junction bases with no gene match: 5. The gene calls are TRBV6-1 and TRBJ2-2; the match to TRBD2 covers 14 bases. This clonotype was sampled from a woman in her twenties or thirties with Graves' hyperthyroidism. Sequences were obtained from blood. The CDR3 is CASMGTSGRVGELFF. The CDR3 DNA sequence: TGTGCCAGCATGGGGACTAGCGGGAGAGTCGGGGAGCTGTTTTTT.